These 3 T cell receptor beta chains originate from one sample sequenced in a study of blood T cell repertoires in COVID-19. The repertoire was sequenced with immunoSEQ multiplex PCR; TCRdb's copy has only in-frame clones and lacks some. The sample has 360,000 or so clones; more than 70% are singletons. Material: PBMCs or T cells enriched from blood (not recorded which). The receptors were sampled from a woman in her twenties or thirties who had been exposed to COVID-19.

The chain carries TRBV6-1 and TRBJ2-7; D gene ambiguous. This CDR3 spans 14 amino acids. Germline-derived CDR1 and CDR2 are MNHNS and SASEGT. Trimming pared 2 bases from V and 6 bases from J, leaving 14 bases between. CDR3: CASSEITGVAEQYF. As DNA, the CDR3 is TGTGCCAGCAGTGAAATTACCGGAGTTGCCGAGCAGTACTTC.

The genes are TRBV2 and TRBJ1-2; D is possibly TRBD1 (5 bases). The CDR3 has 14 amino acids. V dropped 6 bases and J dropped 4 bases, with 15 bases sitting between them. Germline V CDR1 and CDR2: SNHLY, FYNNEI. This CDR3 is CASSEPGRSYGYTF. CDR3 nucleotides: TGTGCCAGCAGCGAACCAGGGCGTTCCTATGGCTACACCTTC.

CDR3 region: CASSLFGDISGNTIYF. DNA of the CDR3: TGTGCCAGCAGTTTGTTCGGGGACATCTCTGGAAACACCATATATTTT. The chain is built from TRBV27 and TRBJ1-3; perhaps TRBD1 as D (6 bases). V was trimmed by 3 bases and J by 0 bases, leaving 12 bases between them. The CDR3 consists of 16 residues. CDR1 is MNHEY and CDR2 is SMNVEV in the germline V gene (reference sequence).